The subject of this entry is one T cell receptor (beta chain). The antigen remains undetermined. This specimen belongs to a study of post-analysis software for immune sequencing data. Findings and caveats of the study: Four or five TRBV segments, TRBV5-6, TRBV5-1 and TRBV20-1 among them, were found more frequent in patients than controls.

Carried by the TCR beta cDNA libraries were unique molecular identifiers. TCRdb called the PCR reads again in MiXCR, with one record for every CDR3 protein. This table has 380,000 or so distinct CDR3 sequences, roughly 36% appearing once. Trimming removed 5 bases at V and 8 bases at J, with 18 bases between. The CDR3 runs to 15 residues. Germline loops: CDR1 MNHEY, CDR2 SVGEGT. The specimen sequenced was blood. This chain joins TRBV6-2 or TRBV6-3 and TRBJ1-4; a weak D match, TRBD1 (6 bases). The receptor was isolated from a girl under 18 with multiple sclerosis. The CDR3 is CASSGLPGAGEKLFF. DNA for the CDR3: TGTGCCAGCAGTGGCCTGCCGGGGGCAGGAGAAAAACTGTTTTTT.